A single sample is the source of the 9 T cell receptor beta chains below, sequenced in a study of blood T cell repertoires in COVID-19. The table came from immunoSEQ multiplex PCR; TCRdb's copy has only in-frame clones and leaves some out. This sample has 140,000 to 150,000 clones, with more than 75% found just once. Specimen: peripheral blood. Source of these receptors: a woman between 45 and 65 years old with acute or convalescent COVID-19.

The chain couples TRBV3-1 (or the pseudogene TRBV3-2) to TRBJ1-2; D is unclear. V was shortened by 2 bases and J by 6 bases, with 7 bases between the two germline ends. The CDR3 totals 12 residues. Germline CDR1 and CDR2: LGHDT and YNNKEL (reference sequence). The CDR3 loop reads CASSQREHGYTF. CDR3 DNA sequence: TGTGCCAGCAGCCAAAGAGAACATGGCTACACCTTC.

This clone has a single count. The V gene is TRBV14, the J gene TRBJ2-2, with TRBD1 matching over 8 bases. V dropped 3 bases and J dropped 1; count of bases not matched to a gene: 7. CDR3 size: 17 residues. From germline, CDR1 is SGHDN and CDR2 FVKESK. DNA for the CDR3: TGTGCCAGCAGCCAGGCTCGAGGGACAGGGAACACCGGGGAGCTGTTTTTT. As protein: CASSQARGTGNTGELFF. The full variable domain, in which reference TRBV14 and TRBJ2-2 provide the parts outside the CDR3, is EAGVTQFPSHSVIEKGQTVTLRCDPISGHDNLYWYRRVMGKEIKFLLHFVKESKQDESGMPNNRFLAERTGGTYSTLKVQPAELEDSGVYFCASSQARGTGNTGELFFGEGSRLTVL.

This chain uses TRBV11-2 with TRBJ2-7, with D perhaps TRBD2 (5 bases). With 3 bases removed from V and 0 bases from J, the gap between germline ends came to 9 bases. Germline V gives CDR1 SGHAT, CDR2 FQNNGV. The CDR3 totals 14 residues. The CDR3 sequence: CASSLIGSSYEQYF. CDR3 nucleotide sequence: TGTGCCAGCAGCTTGATTGGGAGCTCCTACGAGCAGTACTTC.

The chain employs TRBV19 and TRBJ1-4; no clear D gene. Germline CDR1 reads LNHDA; CDR2 reads SQIVND (reference sequence). The length of the CDR3 is 11 residues. V gave up 6 bases and J gave up 8 bases, with 7 bases separating them. The CDR3 loop is CASRRGEKLFF. In DNA, the CDR3 is TGTGCCAGTAGACGCGGGGAAAAACTGTTTTTT.

This clone has a single count. The J gene is TRBJ1-1, the V gene TRBV10-3; 11 nucleotides line up with TRBD1. The CDR3 extends over 16 amino acids. V dropped 10 bases and J dropped 6; count of bases not matched to a gene: 16. CDR1 and CDR2 (germline): ENHRY, SYGVKD. The CDR3 DNA is TGTGCCACCAGCGGGTTCCGGGACAGGGGGGGCCCTGAAGCTTTCTTT. Its protein product is CATSGFRDRGGPEAFF.

This chain's CDR3 is CAGTGFGTEAFF. The CDR3 nucleotides read TGTGCCGGTACAGGCTTCGGCACTGAAGCTTTCTTT. V and J are TRBV30 and TRBJ1-1, with a tentative D call TRBD1 (5 bases). CDR1 GTSNPN and CDR2 SVGIG come from the germline V gene (reference sequence). Trimming removed 8 bases from V and 4 bases from J, with 14 bases in between. The CDR3 length is 12 residues.

The V gene is TRBV6-5, the J gene TRBJ2-6; tentative D call: TRBD1 (6 bases). V lost 7 bases and J 1 base, leaving 11 bases between the germline ends. The CDR3 has 15 residues. CDR1 is MNHEY, CDR2 SVGAGI, per germline. Here the CDR3 reads CASNLGQSGANVLTF. CDR3 DNA: TGTGCCAGCAACCTTGGACAGTCTGGGGCCAACGTCCTGACTTTC.

This clone has only a few counts. This sequence joins TRBV9 and TRBJ2-3; no reliable D call. There are 14 residues in the CDR3. From germline, CDR1 is SGDLS and CDR2 YYNGEE. The germline V and J ends were trimmed by 0 bases and 0 bases, with 5 bases remaining between them. Here the CDR3 reads CASSVGPSTDTQYF. CDR3 coding DNA: TGTGCCAGCAGCGTAGGGCCGAGCACAGATACGCAGTATTTT.

The CDR3 DNA reads as TGTGCTAGTGCTCTACAGGGGGCGAACACTGAAGCTTTCTTT. Its protein is CASALQGANTEAFF. The V and J genes are TRBV12-5 and TRBJ1-1, with 9 bases fitting TRBD1. V shed 7 bases and J 1 base; nucleotides not matched to a gene: 4. Germline CDR1 LGHNT, CDR2 FRNRAP. The CDR3 extends over 14 amino acids.